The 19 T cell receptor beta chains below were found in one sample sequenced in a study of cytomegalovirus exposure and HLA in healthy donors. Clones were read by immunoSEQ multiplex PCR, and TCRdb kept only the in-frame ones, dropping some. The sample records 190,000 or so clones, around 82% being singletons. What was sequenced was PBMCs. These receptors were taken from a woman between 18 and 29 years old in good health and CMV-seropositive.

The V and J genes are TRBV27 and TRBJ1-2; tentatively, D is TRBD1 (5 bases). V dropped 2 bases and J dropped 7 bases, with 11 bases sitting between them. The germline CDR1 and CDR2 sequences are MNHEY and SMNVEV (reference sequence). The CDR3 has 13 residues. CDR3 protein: CASSLGQGFGYTF. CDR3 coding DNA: TGTGCCAGCAGTTTAGGGCAGGGCTTTGGCTACACCTTC.

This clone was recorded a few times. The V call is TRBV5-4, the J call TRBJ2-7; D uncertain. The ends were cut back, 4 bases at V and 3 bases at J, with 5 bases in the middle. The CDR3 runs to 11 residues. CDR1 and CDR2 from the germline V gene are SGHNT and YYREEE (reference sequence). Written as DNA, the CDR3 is TGTGCCAGCAGCCAAAACTACGAGCAGTACTTC. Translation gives CASSQNYEQYF.

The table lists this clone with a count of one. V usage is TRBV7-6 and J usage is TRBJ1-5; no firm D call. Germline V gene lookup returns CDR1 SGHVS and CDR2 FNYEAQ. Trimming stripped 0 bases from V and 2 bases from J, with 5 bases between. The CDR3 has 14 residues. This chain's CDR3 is CASSLAEGNQPQHF. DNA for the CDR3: TGTGCCAGCAGCTTAGCGGAGGGCAATCAGCCCCAGCATTTT.

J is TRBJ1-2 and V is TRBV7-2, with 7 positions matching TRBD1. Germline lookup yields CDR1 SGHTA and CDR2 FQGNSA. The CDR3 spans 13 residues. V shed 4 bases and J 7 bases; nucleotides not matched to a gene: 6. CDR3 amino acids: CASSYNRGTGYTF. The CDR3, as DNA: TGTGCCAGCAGCTATAACAGGGGAACTGGCTACACCTTC.

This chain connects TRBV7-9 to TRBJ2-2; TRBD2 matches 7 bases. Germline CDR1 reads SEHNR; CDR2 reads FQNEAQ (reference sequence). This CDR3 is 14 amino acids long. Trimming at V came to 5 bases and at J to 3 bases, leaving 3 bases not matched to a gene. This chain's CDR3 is CASSPRGDTGELFF. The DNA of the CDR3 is TGTGCCAGCAGCCCACGGGGGGACACCGGGGAGCTGTTTTTT.

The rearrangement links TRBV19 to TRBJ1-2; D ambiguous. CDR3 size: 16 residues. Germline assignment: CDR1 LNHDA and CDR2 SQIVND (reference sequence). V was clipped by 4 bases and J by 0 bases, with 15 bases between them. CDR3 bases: TGTGCCAGTAGTAGTGTTGGAGCAACAACTAACTATGGCTACACCTTC. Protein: CASSSVGATTNYGYTF.

This CDR3 is CASSSPGTGNIQYF. CDR3 sequence (DNA): TGTGCCAGCAGCTCCCCAGGGACAGGGAACATTCAGTACTTC. The rearrangement joins TRBV7-3 to TRBJ2-4, with 9 bases that match TRBD1. Trimming at V came to 4 bases and at J to 7 bases, leaving 5 bases not matched to a gene. The CDR3 length is 14 residues. CDR1 is SGHTA, CDR2 FQGTGA, per germline. The full variable domain, in which reference TRBV7-3 and TRBJ2-4 provide the parts outside the CDR3, is GAGVSQTPSNKVTEKGKYVELRCDPISGHTALYWYRQSLGQGPEFLIYFQGTGAADDSGLPNDRFFAVRPEGSVSTLKIQRTERGDSAVYLCASSSPGTGNIQYFGAGTRLSVL.

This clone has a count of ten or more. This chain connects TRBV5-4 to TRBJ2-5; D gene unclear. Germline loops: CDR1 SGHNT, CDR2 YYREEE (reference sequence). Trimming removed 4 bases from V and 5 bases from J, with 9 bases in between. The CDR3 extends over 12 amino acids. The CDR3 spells CASSLPRETQYF. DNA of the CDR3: TGTGCCAGCAGCCTCCCCCGGGAGACCCAGTACTTC.

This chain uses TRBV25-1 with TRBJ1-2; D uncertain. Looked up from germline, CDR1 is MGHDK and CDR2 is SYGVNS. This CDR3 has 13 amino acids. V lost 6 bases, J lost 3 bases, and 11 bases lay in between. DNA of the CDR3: TGTGCCAGCAGCCGGTCTCCCCACTATGGCTACACCTTC. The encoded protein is CASSRSPHYGYTF.

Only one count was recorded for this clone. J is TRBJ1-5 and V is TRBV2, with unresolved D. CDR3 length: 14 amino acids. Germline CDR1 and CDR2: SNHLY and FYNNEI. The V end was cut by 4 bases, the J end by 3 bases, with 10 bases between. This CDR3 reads CASSVSQINQPQHF. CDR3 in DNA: TGTGCCAGCAGTGTAAGTCAGATCAATCAGCCCCAGCATTTT.

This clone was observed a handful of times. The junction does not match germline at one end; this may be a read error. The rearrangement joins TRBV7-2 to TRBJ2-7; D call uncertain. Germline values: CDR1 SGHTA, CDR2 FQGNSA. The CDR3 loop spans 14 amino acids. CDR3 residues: CASSLALNTYEQYF. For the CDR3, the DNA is TGTGCCAGCAGTTTAGCACTTAATACCTACGAGCAGTACTTC.

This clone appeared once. CDR3 bases: TGTGCCAGCACCAAAAGGACAGGAGGTTATAATTCACCCCTCCACTTT. This translates into CASTKRTGGYNSPLHF. V usage is TRBV7-9 and J usage is TRBJ1-6; TRBD1 agrees at 7 bases. This CDR3 comprises 16 residues. Germline trimming cut 7 bases from V and 4 bases from J; bases unmatched to any gene: 10. The germline CDR1 and CDR2 sequences are SEHNR and FQNEAQ (reference sequence).

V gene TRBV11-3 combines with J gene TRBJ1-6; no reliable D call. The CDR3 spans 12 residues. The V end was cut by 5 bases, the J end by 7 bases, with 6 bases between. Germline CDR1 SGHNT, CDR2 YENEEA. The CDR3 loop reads CASSLVNSPLHF. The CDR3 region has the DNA TGTGCCAGCAGCCTCGTAAATTCACCCCTCCACTTT.

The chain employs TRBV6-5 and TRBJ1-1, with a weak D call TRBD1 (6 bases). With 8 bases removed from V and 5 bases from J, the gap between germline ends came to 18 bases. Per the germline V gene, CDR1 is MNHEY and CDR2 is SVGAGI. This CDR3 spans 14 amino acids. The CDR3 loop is CASAPGQGSTEAFF. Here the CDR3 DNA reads TGTGCCAGCGCTCCGGGGCAGGGGAGTACTGAAGCTTTCTTT.

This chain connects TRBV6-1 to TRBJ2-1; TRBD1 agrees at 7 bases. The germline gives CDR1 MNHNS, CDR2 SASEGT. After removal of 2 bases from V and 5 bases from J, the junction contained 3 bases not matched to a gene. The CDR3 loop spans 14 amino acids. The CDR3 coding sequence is TGTGCCAGCAGTGAACAAGGGACAGACAATGAGCAGTTCTTC. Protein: CASSEQGTDNEQFF.

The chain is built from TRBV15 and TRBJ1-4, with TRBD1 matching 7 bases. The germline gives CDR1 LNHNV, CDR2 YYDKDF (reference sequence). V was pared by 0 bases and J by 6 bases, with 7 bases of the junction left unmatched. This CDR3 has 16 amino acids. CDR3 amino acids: CATSRDPLRGHEKLFF. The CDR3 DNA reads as TGTGCCACCAGCAGAGATCCACTTAGGGGGCATGAAAAACTGTTTTTT.

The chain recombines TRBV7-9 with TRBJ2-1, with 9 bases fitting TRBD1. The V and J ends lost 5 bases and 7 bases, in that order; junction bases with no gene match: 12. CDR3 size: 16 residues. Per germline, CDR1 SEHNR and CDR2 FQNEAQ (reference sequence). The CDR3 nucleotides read TGTGCCAGCAGCCCGACCTCCGGGGACAGGGTTAATGAGCAGTTCTTC. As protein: CASSPTSGDRVNEQFF.

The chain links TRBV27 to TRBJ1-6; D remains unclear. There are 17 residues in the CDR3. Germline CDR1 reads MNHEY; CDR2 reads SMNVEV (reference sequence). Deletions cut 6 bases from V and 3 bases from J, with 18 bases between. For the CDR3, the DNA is TGTGCCAGCAGCCGGGGTACGGGCGGGATCTATAATTCACCCCTCCACTTT. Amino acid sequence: CASSRGTGGIYNSPLHF.

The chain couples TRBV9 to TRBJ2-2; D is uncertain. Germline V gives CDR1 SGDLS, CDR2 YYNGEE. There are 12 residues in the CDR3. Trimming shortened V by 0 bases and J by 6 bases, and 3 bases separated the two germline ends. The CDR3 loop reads CASSVVAGELFF. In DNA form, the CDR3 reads TGTGCCAGCAGCGTAGTCGCCGGGGAGCTGTTTTTT.